These 23 T cell receptor beta chains came from one sample sequenced in a study of OX40 agonist ivuxolimab in advanced cancers. Using immunoSEQ multiplex PCR, the repertoire was profiled, and TCRdb retains in-frame clones only, with some absent. The table lists about 96,000 clones, around 80% of them singletons. The specimen comprised CD4+ or CD8+ T cells sorted from blood, sampled in a trial of the OX40 agonist ivuxolimab. The receptor set was obtained from an adult with an advanced solid tumor such as melanoma, head and neck, liver or kidney cancer.

The chain uses TRBV29-1 and TRBJ2-3, with 10 bases identical to TRBD2. CDR1 and CDR2 (germline): SQVTM, ANQGSEA. This CDR3 contains 14 residues. Trimming cost V 6 bases and J 2 bases; bases outside gene matches: 5. The chain's CDR3 is CSVVSGRATDTQYF. The CDR3 coding sequence is TGCAGCGTAGTCAGCGGGAGGGCCACAGATACGCAGTATTTT.

The chain couples TRBV11-1 to TRBJ1-2; no definite D call. The CDR3 has 14 amino acids. Germline lookup yields CDR1 SGHAT and CDR2 FQDESV (reference sequence). Trimming took 1 base from V and 6 from J, leaving 12 bases between them. This CDR3 is CASSLDAARNGYTF. CDR3 bases: TGTGCCAGCAGCTTAGACGCGGCCAGAAATGGCTACACCTTC.

The J gene is TRBJ2-1, the V gene TRBV11-1; no definite D call. V was cut by 10 bases and J by 0 bases, with 13 bases left in between. CDR3 length equals 14 residues. Germline-derived CDR1 and CDR2 are SGHAT and FQDESV (reference sequence). CDR3 DNA sequence: TGTGCCACCCGAGGCTCCTCCTCCTACAATGAGCAGTTCTTC. It translates to CATRGSSSYNEQFF.

The sample holds many counts of this clone. The chain employs TRBV5-1 and TRBJ2-7; no definite D call. The germline V and J ends were trimmed by 0 bases and 0 bases, with 13 bases remaining between them. CDR3 length: 16 amino acids. Germline loops: CDR1 SGHRS, CDR2 YFSETQ. The DNA for the CDR3 is TGCGCCAGCAGCTTGGGGGCAGGTCAGAGCTCCTACGAGCAGTACTTC. Residues: CASSLGAGQSSYEQYF.

This clone was seen a few times. The chain employs TRBV7-9 and TRBJ2-2; no firm D call. This CDR3 has 14 residues. With 3 bases removed from V and 1 base from J, the gap between germline ends came to 6 bases. CDR1 and CDR2 from the germline V gene are SEHNR and FQNEAQ (reference sequence). This CDR3 reads CASSFPGNTGELFF. DNA of the CDR3: TGTGCCAGCAGCTTTCCAGGGAACACCGGGGAGCTGTTTTTT.

This chain connects TRBV5-4 to TRBJ2-7, with D perhaps TRBD2 (6 bases). The CDR3 extends over 15 amino acids. The V gene's germline CDR1 is SGHNT and CDR2 YYREEE (reference sequence). V lost 4 bases and J 0 bases, leaving 14 bases between the germline ends. CDR3 bases: TGTGCCAGCAGCGCTACCGGGAGAAGCTCCTACGAGCAGTACTTC. The encoded protein is CASSATGRSSYEQYF.

The chain recombines TRBV5-4 with TRBJ2-7; the D is unclear. Trimming took 5 bases from V and 0 from J, leaving 9 bases between them. The CDR3 loop spans 13 amino acids. Germline CDR1 reads SGHNT; CDR2 reads YYREEE (reference sequence). The CDR3 DNA reads TGTGCCAGCAGTAATAACCCCTCCTACGAGCAGTACTTC. Amino acid sequence: CASSNNPSYEQYF.

This sequence joins TRBV11-3 and TRBJ2-2; D may be TRBD2 (5 bases). The V gene lost 5 bases and the J gene lost 0 bases, with 10 bases spanning the gap. There are 15 residues in the CDR3. Germline V gene data show CDR1 as SGHNT and CDR2 as YENEEA. The CDR3 loop reads CASSPGGSNTGELFF. The CDR3, as DNA: TGTGCCAGCAGCCCCGGAGGTTCGAACACCGGGGAGCTGTTTTTT. The full variable domain, rest sourced from reference TRBV11-3 and TRBJ2-2, is EAGVVQSPRYKIIEKKQPVAFWCNPISGHNTLYWYLQNLGQGPELLIRYENEEAVDDSQLPKDRFSAERLKGVDSTLKIQPAELGDSAVYLCASSPGGSNTGELFFGEGSRLTVL.

The rearrangement links TRBV10-1 to TRBJ2-6; the D is unclear. CDR3 size: 14 residues. Germline-derived CDR1 and CDR2 are WNHNN and SYGVQD (reference sequence). Trimming took off 9 bases at V and 5 bases at J, with 14 bases between the two ends. CDR3 region: CARIAQSRANVLTF. The DNA for the CDR3 is TGCGCCAGGATCGCACAAAGTCGGGCCAACGTCCTGACTTTC.

The chain is built from TRBV14 and TRBJ1-2, with a weak D call TRBD1 (5 bases). In germline, CDR1 is SGHDN, CDR2 FVKESK. The germline V and J ends were trimmed by 4 bases and 4 bases, with 10 bases remaining between them. There are 13 residues in the CDR3. CDR3 loop: CASSPQVFYGYTF. The CDR3 DNA sequence: TGTGCCAGCAGCCCACAGGTTTTCTATGGCTACACCTTC.

The chain employs TRBV2 and TRBJ1-2, with a possible D match to TRBD1 (5 bases). This CDR3 is 14 amino acids long. V lost 8 bases, J lost 8 bases, and 21 bases lay in between. CDR1 is SNHLY and CDR2 is FYNNEI in the germline V gene. The CDR3 loop reads CASSNEGRESGYTF. The CDR3, as DNA: TGTGCCAGCTCAAATGAGGGCAGGGAGAGCGGCTACACCTTC.

As DNA, the CDR3 is TGTGCCAGCAGCGCTCTAGGGGGGTTGAACTATGGCTACACCTTC. This sequence encodes CASSALGGLNYGYTF. This chain joins TRBV9 and TRBJ1-2; weak D call: TRBD1 (6 bases). The germline gives CDR1 SGDLS, CDR2 YYNGEE. The CDR3 consists of 15 residues. Trimming removed 3 bases from V and 2 bases from J, with 14 bases in between.

This clone appeared once. The V call is TRBV15, the J call TRBJ2-7; D uncertain. The germline V gene has CDR1 LNHNV and CDR2 YYDKDF (reference sequence). With 0 bases removed from V and 0 bases from J, the gap between germline ends came to 6 bases. The CDR3 spans 14 residues. CDR3 amino acids: CATSRDFVSYEQYF. The CDR3 DNA reads as TGTGCCACCAGCAGAGATTTCGTCTCCTACGAGCAGTACTTC.

The chain couples TRBV9 to TRBJ1-4; D is unresolved. Germline V CDR1 and CDR2: SGDLS, YYNGEE. Trimming took off 3 bases at V and 8 bases at J, with 11 bases between the two ends. The CDR3 extends over 13 amino acids. This CDR3 reads CASSGPGKEKLFF. CDR3 coding DNA: TGTGCCAGCAGCGGCCCGGGTAAAGAAAAACTGTTTTTT. The whole variable domain, filled in from reference TRBV9 and TRBJ1-4, reads DSGVTQTPKHLITATGQRVTLRCSPRSGDLSVYWYQQSLDQGLQFLIQYYNGEERAKGNILERFSAQQFPDLHSELNLSSLELGDSALYFCASSGPGKEKLFFGSGTQLSVL.

Points on this clone: Being one base from a much bigger clone, this may be a read error. Other DNA sequences of this sample code for an identical CDR3. The chain uses TRBV4-1 and TRBJ2-7, with 8 bases aligning to TRBD1. V shed 3 bases and J 6 bases; nucleotides not matched to a gene: 7. This CDR3 is built from 14 residues. From germline, CDR1 is MGHRA and CDR2 YSYEKL. CDR3 nucleotides: TGCGCCAGCAGCCAGGACCCGGGGACAGGCGAGCAGTACTTC. This sequence encodes CASSQDPGTGEQYF.

The V and J genes are TRBV5-1 and TRBJ1-1, with TRBD1 as a possible D gene (5 bases). Germline V gene lookup returns CDR1 SGHRS and CDR2 YFSETQ. CDR3 length equals 14 residues. V was cut by 0 bases and J by 4 bases, with 10 bases left in between. CDR3 sequence: CASSLEVGGTEAFF. CDR3 nucleotides: TGCGCCAGCAGCTTGGAGGTTGGGGGCACTGAAGCTTTCTTT. Together with reference TRBV5-1 and TRBJ1-1, the CDR3 gives the full variable domain: KAGVTQTPRYLIKTRGQQVTLSCSPISGHRSVSWYQQTPGQGLQFLFEYFSETQRNKGNFPGRFSGRQFSNSRSEMNVSTLELGDSALYLCASSLEVGGTEAFFGQGTRLTVV.

This chain links TRBV5-1 with TRBJ2-7; possibly TRBD2 for D (5 bases). CDR3 length: 14 amino acids. Germline V gene data show CDR1 as SGHRS and CDR2 as YFSETQ. V lost 0 bases and J lost 7, with 14 bases in between. The CDR3 loop reads CASSLGWESGEQYF. CDR3 bases: TGCGCCAGCAGCTTGGGGTGGGAATCGGGGGAGCAGTACTTC.

The V call is TRBV5-1, the J call TRBJ2-2; 8 nucleotides match TRBD1. The CDR3 sequence is 16 residues long. Per the germline V gene, CDR1 is SGHRS and CDR2 is YFSETQ. V was pared by 0 bases and J by 4 bases, with 5 bases of the junction left unmatched. The CDR3 region has the DNA TGCGCCAGCAGCTTGGTAGGACAGGGATTCACCGGGGAGCTGTTTTTT. Translation: CASSLVGQGFTGELFF. Combining the CDR3 with reference TRBV5-1 and TRBJ2-2 gives the whole variable domain KAGVTQTPRYLIKTRGQQVTLSCSPISGHRSVSWYQQTPGQGLQFLFEYFSETQRNKGNFPGRFSGRQFSNSRSEMNVSTLELGDSALYLCASSLVGQGFTGELFFGEGSRLTVL.

This clone is a singleton in its sample. The V and J genes are TRBV6-6 and TRBJ2-1, with a tentative D call TRBD2 (5 bases). The ends were cut back, 2 bases at V and 4 bases at J, with 9 bases in the middle. In germline, CDR1 is MNHNY, CDR2 SVGAGI (reference sequence). There are 14 residues in the CDR3. As DNA, the CDR3 is TGTGCCAGCAGTTACCCAGGACTTTACAATGAGCAGTTCTTC. Protein: CASSYPGLYNEQFF.

Only a few counts were recorded for this clone. The chain is built from TRBV5-4 and TRBJ2-5, with D tentatively TRBD2 (5 bases). CDR1 and CDR2 (germline): SGHNT, YYREEE (reference sequence). The CDR3 is made up of 15 amino acids. V was shortened by 2 bases and J by 4 bases, with 15 bases between the two germline ends. This CDR3 is CASSFGRAGRETQYF. The CDR3 coding sequence is TGTGCCAGCAGCTTTGGGCGGGCCGGCAGAGAGACCCAGTACTTC.

The chain links TRBV11-2 to TRBJ2-3; possibly TRBD2 for D (6 bases). Germline CDR1 is SGHAT and CDR2 is FQNNGV. The CDR3 length is 17 residues. The germline V and J ends were trimmed by 1 base and 8 bases, with 22 bases remaining between them. CDR3: CASSLGEASRIYRTQYF. The CDR3 region has the DNA TGTGCCAGCAGCTTAGGGGAGGCTAGCAGGATCTATCGTACGCAGTATTTT.

This clone has only a few counts. This chain uses TRBV7-2 with TRBJ1-6, with D uncertain. The germline V gene has CDR1 SGHTA and CDR2 FQGNSA. V was pared by 0 bases and J by 7 bases, with 7 bases between. CDR3 length equals 14 residues. The CDR3 is CASSLAVGNSPLHF. DNA of the CDR3: TGTGCCAGCAGCTTAGCGGTAGGGAATTCACCCCTCCACTTT. Drawing the rest from reference TRBV7-2 and TRBJ1-6, the complete variable domain is GAGVSQSPSNKVTEKGKDVELRCDPISGHTALYWYRQSLGQGLEFLIYFQGNSAPDKSGLPSDRFSAERTGGSVSTLTIQRTQQEDSAVYLCASSLAVGNSPLHFGNGTRLTVT.

This clone was found a few times. The V and J genes are TRBV4-3 and TRBJ2-7; a weak D match, TRBD1 (6 bases). Germline V gene data show CDR1 as LGHNA and CDR2 as YSLEER. CDR3 length: 16 residues. V lost 0 bases and J lost 4, with 16 bases in between. The CDR3 nucleotides read TGCGCCAGCAGCCAAGATTGGGGGCCCTCTGGGTACGAGCAGTACTTC. Its translation is CASSQDWGPSGYEQYF.